Presented here are 17 T cell receptor beta chains from one specimen sequenced in a study of OX40 agonist ivuxolimab in advanced cancers. Produced via immunoSEQ multiplex PCR; TCRdb's table is partial and in-frame only. The table lists about 83,000 clones, 92% of them singletons. The input for sequencing was CD4+ or CD8+ T cells sorted from blood, taken in a trial of the OX40 agonist ivuxolimab. The receptors come from an adult with an advanced solid tumor such as melanoma, head and neck, liver or kidney cancer.

The rearrangement uses TRBV13 and TRBJ2-5, with TRBD2 matching over 9 bases. The DNA end favors TRBJ2-7, so the J call may be wrong. CDR1 is PRHDT, CDR2 FYEKMQ, per germline (reference sequence). This CDR3 has 14 amino acids. In DNA form, the CDR3 reads TGTGCCAGCAGCTTTGTGACTAGCGGCTACGAGCAGTACTTC. Translated: CASSFVTSGYEQYF.

This chain links TRBV11-2 with TRBJ1-2, with no clear D. The V and J ends lost 1 base and 8 bases respectively, with 8 bases between them. CDR3 length: 12 amino acids. Germline CDR1 is SGHAT and CDR2 is FQNNGV. The CDR3 reads CASSLGVTGYTF. CDR3 in DNA: TGTGCCAGCAGCTTAGGGGTGACCGGCTACACCTTC.

This chain joins TRBV6-1 and TRBJ2-2; D possibly corresponds to TRBD2 (7 bases). CDR3 size: 16 residues. Germline V gives CDR1 MNHNS, CDR2 SASEGT. V dropped 3 bases and J dropped 2 bases, with 13 bases sitting between them. The CDR3 DNA is TGTGCCAGCAGTGATTGGGCGGGGGCTAACACCGGGGAGCTGTTTTTT. Translated, it gives CASSDWAGANTGELFF.

This chain joins TRBV9 and TRBJ2-5; 14 bases align to TRBD2. Looked up from germline, CDR1 is SGDLS and CDR2 is YYNGEE. The CDR3 covers 18 residues. V lost 4 bases, J lost 3 bases, and 11 bases stayed unmatched. The CDR3: CASSQSGTSGGPKETQYF. CDR3 nucleotide sequence: TGTGCCAGCAGCCAATCCGGGACTAGCGGGGGACCGAAAGAGACCCAGTACTTC.

J is TRBJ2-3 and V is TRBV11-2; maybe TRBD2 (6 bases). This CDR3 is built from 15 residues. Trimming shortened V by 6 bases and J by 11 bases, and 24 bases separated the two germline ends. CDR1 is SGHAT, CDR2 FQNNGV, per germline. The CDR3 here is CASRSPELAWAMQYF. Here the CDR3 DNA reads TGTGCCAGCAGGTCCCCGGAGCTAGCGTGGGCCATGCAGTATTTT. Full variable domain (outside the CDR3, taken from reference TRBV11-2 and TRBJ2-3): EAGVAQSPRYKIIEKRQSVAFWCNPISGHATLYWYQQILGQGPKLLIQFQNNGVVDDSQLPKDRFSAERLKGVDSTLKIQPAKLEDSAVYLCASRSPELAWAMQYFGPGTRLTVL.

The chain carries TRBV11-2 and TRBJ2-3, with 12 positions matching TRBD2. The germline CDR1 and CDR2 sequences are SGHAT and FQNNGV. The CDR3 sequence is 17 residues long. The V segment lost 3 bases and the J segment 2 bases; nucleotides outside the gene matches: 6. The CDR3 is CASSLGLAGGFTDTQYF. The CDR3 DNA reads as TGTGCCAGCAGCTTGGGTCTAGCGGGGGGGTTCACAGATACGCAGTATTTT.

This clone was observed a handful of times. In the same sample, other DNA sequences code for this CDR3. The rearrangement links TRBV4-3 to TRBJ2-1; 9 positions match TRBD2. Trimming removed 0 bases from V and 3 bases from J; junction bases left unmatched: 0. CDR1 and CDR2 (germline): LGHNA, YSLEER. This CDR3 has 15 residues. CDR3 nucleotides: TGCGCCAGCAGCCAAGATAGCGGGGGCTACAATGAGCAGTTCTTC. Translating gives CASSQDSGGYNEQFF.

The chain uses TRBV21-1 and TRBJ1-1. TRBV21-1 is a pseudogene locus. This CDR3 is 15 amino acids long. The CDR3 loop reads CASSKWGTENTEAFF. CDR3 sequence (DNA): TGTGCCAGCAGCAAATGGGGAACCGAGAACACTGAAGCTTTCTTT.

The chain uses TRBV5-4 and TRBJ1-3; TRBD1 matches 7 bases. CDR1 is SGHNT, CDR2 YYREEE, per germline (reference sequence). The CDR3 has 17 amino acids. V gave up 3 bases and J gave up 0 bases; unmatched junction bases: 9. CDR3 in amino acids: CASSSIPGQNSGNTIYF. The DNA for the CDR3 is TGTGCCAGCAGCTCAATACCGGGACAGAACTCTGGAAACACCATATATTTT.

Only one count was recorded for this clone. V is TRBV2 and J is TRBJ2-5; possibly TRBD1 for D (7 bases). CDR3 length: 17 residues. The V gene lost 1 base and the J gene lost 3 bases, with 18 bases spanning the gap. CDR1 is SNHLY and CDR2 is FYNNEI in the germline V gene. This CDR3 reads CASSEGYTGRGEETQYF. CDR3 nucleotides: TGTGCCAGCAGTGAAGGTTATACGGGCAGGGGGGAAGAGACCCAGTACTTC. Full variable domain (missing parts from reference TRBV2 and TRBJ2-5): EPEVTQTPSHQVTQMGQEVILRCVPISNHLYFYWYRQILGQKVEFLVSFYNNEISEKSEIFDDQFSVERPDGSNFTLKIRSTKLEDSAMYFCASSEGYTGRGEETQYFGPGTRLLVL.

V gene TRBV29-1 combines with J gene TRBJ2-7; a possible D gene is TRBD1 (7 bases). Per germline, CDR1 SQVTM and CDR2 ANQGSEA. There are 13 residues in the CDR3. Trimming removed 7 bases at V and 4 bases at J, with 17 bases between. CDR3 amino acids: CSAGGGRGYEQYF. The CDR3 bases are TGCAGCGCCGGAGGGGGCAGGGGTTACGAGCAGTACTTC.

This clone appeared a single time. V gene TRBV30 combines with J gene TRBJ2-7, with a weak D call TRBD1 (5 bases). The CDR3 runs 16 residues. Germline-derived CDR1 and CDR2 are GTSNPN and SVGIG (reference sequence). Trimming pared 0 bases from V and 2 bases from J, leaving 17 bases between. CDR3 amino acids: CAWSVLGRERPYEQYF. The CDR3 DNA sequence: TGTGCCTGGAGTGTTCTGGGCAGGGAAAGGCCCTACGAGCAGTACTTC.

In this sample, this clone turned up once. This rearrangement joins TRBV4-3 to TRBJ2-1; TRBD1 is a possible D gene (6 bases). The CDR3 sequence is 15 residues long. The germline CDR1 and CDR2 sequences are LGHNA and YSLEER. Trimming stripped 0 bases from V and 0 bases from J, with 6 bases between. The CDR3 sequence is CASSQDRGSYNEQFF. DNA for the CDR3: TGCGCCAGCAGCCAAGACAGGGGCTCCTACAATGAGCAGTTCTTC.

CDR3 bases: TGTGCCAGCAGCTCGACAGAGATCACTGAAGCTTTCTTT. Its protein is CASSSTEITEAFF. V and J are TRBV7-9 and TRBJ1-1; TRBD1 is a possible D gene (5 bases). The V gene's germline CDR1 is SEHNR and CDR2 FQNEAQ (reference sequence). Trimming pared 4 bases from V and 4 bases from J, leaving 10 bases between. This CDR3 spans 13 amino acids.

The gene calls are TRBV10-2 and TRBJ1-2; the D gene is possibly TRBD1 (5 bases). Germline V CDR1 and CDR2: WSHSY, SAAADI. With 8 bases removed from V and 8 bases from J, the gap between germline ends came to 12 bases. The CDR3 totals 11 residues. The CDR3: CASGQGLGYTF. In DNA, the CDR3 is TGCGCCAGCGGCCAGGGCTTGGGCTACACCTTC.

The chain joins TRBV27 to TRBJ2-1; TRBD1 aligns across 7 bases. The CDR3 sequence is 16 residues long. V trimming: 5 bases; J trimming: 4 bases; junction bases outside the gene matches: 11. Germline V gives CDR1 MNHEY, CDR2 SMNVEV (reference sequence). CDR3 loop: CASSIIGQVGYNEQFF. The CDR3 DNA reads TGTGCCAGCAGTATAATTGGACAGGTGGGGTACAATGAGCAGTTCTTC.

Only one count was recorded for this clone. V is TRBV25-1 and J is TRBJ2-7; a weak D match, TRBD2 (5 bases). The ends were cut back, 1 base at V and 5 bases at J, with 15 bases in the middle. The CDR3 totals 15 residues. Looked up from germline, CDR1 is MGHDK and CDR2 is SYGVNS. The DNA of the CDR3 is TGTGCCAGCAGTGAATCGGACTTAAGTCCCCACGAGCAGTACTTC. As protein: CASSESDLSPHEQYF.